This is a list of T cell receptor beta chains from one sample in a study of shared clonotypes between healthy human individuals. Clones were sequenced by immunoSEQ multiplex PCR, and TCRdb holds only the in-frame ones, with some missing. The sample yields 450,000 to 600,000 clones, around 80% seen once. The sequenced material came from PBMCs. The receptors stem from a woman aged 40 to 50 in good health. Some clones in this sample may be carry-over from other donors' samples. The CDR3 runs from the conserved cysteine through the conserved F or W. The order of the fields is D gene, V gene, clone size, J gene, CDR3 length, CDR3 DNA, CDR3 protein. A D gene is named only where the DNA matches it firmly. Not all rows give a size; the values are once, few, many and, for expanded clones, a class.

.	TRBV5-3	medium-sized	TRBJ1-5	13	TGTGCCAGAAGCTTGGCGCAAAATCAGCCCCAGCATTTT	CARSLAQNQPQHF
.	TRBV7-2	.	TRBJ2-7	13	TGTGCCAGCAGTTCAACTAGGCCCGACGAGCAGTACTTC	CASSSTRPDEQYF
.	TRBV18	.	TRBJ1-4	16	TGTGCCAGCTCACCCGGGGAGGTGAGCTCCGGAGGAAAACTGTTTTTT	CASSPGEVSSGGKLFF
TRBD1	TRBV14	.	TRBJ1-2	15	TGTGCCAGCAGCCGCCATGCGGGACAGGGTGTAGGCTACACCTTC	CASSRHAGQGVGYTF
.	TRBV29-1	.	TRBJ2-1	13	TGCAGCGTTGACTTGGACAGCAACAATGAGCAGTTCTTC	CSVDLDSNNEQFF
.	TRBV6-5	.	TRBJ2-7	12	TGTGCCAGCACAGGCAACGTAGAAGAGCAGTACTTC	CASTGNVEEQYF
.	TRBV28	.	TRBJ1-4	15	TGTGCCAGCAGTTTAGGGGGACAAACGGATGAAAAACTGTTTTTT	CASSLGGQTDEKLFF
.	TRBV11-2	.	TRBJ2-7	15	TGTGCCAGCAGCTTAGCTCGGACTGGGGGTAGCGAGCAGTACTTC	CASSLARTGGSEQYF
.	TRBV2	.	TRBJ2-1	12	TGTGCCAGCAATAACCTCGTAAATGAGCAGTTCTTC	CASNNLVNEQFF
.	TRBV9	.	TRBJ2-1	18	TGTGCCAGCAGCGTAGTGACCGGGAGCCCCCTTTACAATGGTGAGCAGTTCTTC	CASSVVTGSPLYNGEQFF
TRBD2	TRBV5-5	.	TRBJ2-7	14	TGTGCCAGCAGCGAGGGGAGGGGCTCCTACGAGCAGTACTTC	CASSEGRGSYEQYF
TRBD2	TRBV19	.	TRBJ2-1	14	TGTGCCAGTAGTGGGACTAGCGGGAGGGGTGAGCAGTTCTTC	CASSGTSGRGEQFF
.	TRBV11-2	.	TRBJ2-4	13	TGTGCCAGCAGCTTAGGCGGGGAAAACATTCAGTACTTC	CASSLGGENIQYF
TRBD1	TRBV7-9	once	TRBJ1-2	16	TGTGCCAGCAGCTTAGAGTGGGACAGGGGGCTTTATGGCTACACCTTC	CASSLEWDRGLYGYTF
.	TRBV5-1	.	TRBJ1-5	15	TGCGCCAGCAGCTTGGGGGGCGGCGATGGACGGCCCCAGCATTTT	CASSLGGGDGRPQHF
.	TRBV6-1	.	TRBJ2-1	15	TGTGCCAGCACCAAGCAGCTGGGGACCTACAATGAGCAGTTCTTC	CASTKQLGTYNEQFF
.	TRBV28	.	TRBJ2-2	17	TGTGCCAGCAGTTTTGGAGCCGGGGCAGTCAACACCGGGGAGCTGTTTTTT	CASSFGAGAVNTGELFF
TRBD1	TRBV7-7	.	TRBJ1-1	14	TGTGCCAGCAGCCCCAGGACAGGGCGGGCTGAAGCTTTCTTT	CASSPRTGRAEAFF
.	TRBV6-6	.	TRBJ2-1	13	TGTGCCAGCAGTTCAGTCTCGAATAATGAGCAGTTCTTC	CASSSVSNNEQFF
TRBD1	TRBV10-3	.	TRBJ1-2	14	TGTGCCATCAGTGAGTCGACAGGGTCCTATGGCTACACCTTC	CAISESTGSYGYTF
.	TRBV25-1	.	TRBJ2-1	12	TGTGCCAGTTCGAATAGTGTCGATGAGCAGTTCTTC	CASSNSVDEQFF
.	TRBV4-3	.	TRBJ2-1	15	TGCGCCAGCAGCCGGGGCGGGACCCTTATAGATGAGCAGTTCTTC	CASSRGGTLIDEQFF
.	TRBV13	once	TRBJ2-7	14	TGTGCCAGCAGGGTAAACACCCGGATTGGCGAGCAGTACTTC	CASRVNTRIGEQYF
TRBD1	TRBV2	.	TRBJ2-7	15	TGTGCCAGCAGTCAAGGACAGGGTCCCACCTACGAGCAGTACTTC	CASSQGQGPTYEQYF
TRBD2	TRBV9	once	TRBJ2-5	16	TGTGCCAGCAGCGTAGGTTCTCTAGCGGGACAAGAGACCCAGTACTTC	CASSVGSLAGQETQYF
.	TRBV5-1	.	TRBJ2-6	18	TGCGCCAGCAGCCAAAGGACAGAGCCGTACTCTGGGGCCAACGTCCTGACTTTC	CASSQRTEPYSGANVLTF
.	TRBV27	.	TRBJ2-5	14	TGTGCCAGCAGTTTCCAGGGTACACAAGAGACCCAGTACTTC	CASSFQGTQETQYF
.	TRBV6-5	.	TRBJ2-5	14	TGTGCCAGCAGTTACTCGAGGGAGAGCGAGACCCAGTACTTC	CASSYSRESETQYF
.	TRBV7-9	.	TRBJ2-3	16	TGTGCCAGCAGCCCCCTTTCGACTACCAACACAGATACGCAGTATTTT	CASSPLSTTNTDTQYF
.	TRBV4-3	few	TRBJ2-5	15	TGCGCCAGCAGCCAAGATCAGGGGTTCCAAGAGACCCAGTACTTC	CASSQDQGFQETQYF
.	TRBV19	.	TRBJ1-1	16	TGTGCCAGTAGTATGGACAGTTTCACCGCTCGAACTGAAGCTTTCTTT	CASSMDSFTARTEAFF
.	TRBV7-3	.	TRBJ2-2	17	TGTGCCAGCAGCCCCCGTGGGGCGGGAAAGAACACCGGGGAGCTGTTTTTT	CASSPRGAGKNTGELFF
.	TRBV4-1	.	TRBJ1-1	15	TGCGCCAGCAGCACATCTTACGGTGGGGGCACTGAAGCTTTCTTT	CASSTSYGGGTEAFF
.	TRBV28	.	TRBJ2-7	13	TGTGCCAGCAGTCCCCCGGCCCACTACGAGCAGTACTTC	CASSPPAHYEQYF
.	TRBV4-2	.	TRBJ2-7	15	TGTGCCAGCACCCGAGGGGAGGGGGCTCCCTACGAGCAGTACTTC	CASTRGEGAPYEQYF
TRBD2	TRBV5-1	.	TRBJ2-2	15	TGCGCCAGCAGACTAGCGGGAGATTACACCGGGGAGCTGTTTTTT	CASRLAGDYTGELFF
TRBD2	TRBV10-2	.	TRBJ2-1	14	TGCGCCAGCAGCCCGGGACTAATTGTCAATGAGCAGTTCTTC	CASSPGLIVNEQFF
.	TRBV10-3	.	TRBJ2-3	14	TGTGCCACCCGGCTCGGGGGCCCCACAGATACGCAGTATTTT	CATRLGGPTDTQYF
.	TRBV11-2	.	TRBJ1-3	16	TGTGCCAGCAGCTCAATGGAGGGTTTTTTTGGAAACACCATATATTTT	CASSSMEGFFGNTIYF
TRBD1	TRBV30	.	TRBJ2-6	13	TGTGCCTGGGACAGGGCTGGGGCCAACGTCCTGACTTTC	CAWDRAGANVLTF